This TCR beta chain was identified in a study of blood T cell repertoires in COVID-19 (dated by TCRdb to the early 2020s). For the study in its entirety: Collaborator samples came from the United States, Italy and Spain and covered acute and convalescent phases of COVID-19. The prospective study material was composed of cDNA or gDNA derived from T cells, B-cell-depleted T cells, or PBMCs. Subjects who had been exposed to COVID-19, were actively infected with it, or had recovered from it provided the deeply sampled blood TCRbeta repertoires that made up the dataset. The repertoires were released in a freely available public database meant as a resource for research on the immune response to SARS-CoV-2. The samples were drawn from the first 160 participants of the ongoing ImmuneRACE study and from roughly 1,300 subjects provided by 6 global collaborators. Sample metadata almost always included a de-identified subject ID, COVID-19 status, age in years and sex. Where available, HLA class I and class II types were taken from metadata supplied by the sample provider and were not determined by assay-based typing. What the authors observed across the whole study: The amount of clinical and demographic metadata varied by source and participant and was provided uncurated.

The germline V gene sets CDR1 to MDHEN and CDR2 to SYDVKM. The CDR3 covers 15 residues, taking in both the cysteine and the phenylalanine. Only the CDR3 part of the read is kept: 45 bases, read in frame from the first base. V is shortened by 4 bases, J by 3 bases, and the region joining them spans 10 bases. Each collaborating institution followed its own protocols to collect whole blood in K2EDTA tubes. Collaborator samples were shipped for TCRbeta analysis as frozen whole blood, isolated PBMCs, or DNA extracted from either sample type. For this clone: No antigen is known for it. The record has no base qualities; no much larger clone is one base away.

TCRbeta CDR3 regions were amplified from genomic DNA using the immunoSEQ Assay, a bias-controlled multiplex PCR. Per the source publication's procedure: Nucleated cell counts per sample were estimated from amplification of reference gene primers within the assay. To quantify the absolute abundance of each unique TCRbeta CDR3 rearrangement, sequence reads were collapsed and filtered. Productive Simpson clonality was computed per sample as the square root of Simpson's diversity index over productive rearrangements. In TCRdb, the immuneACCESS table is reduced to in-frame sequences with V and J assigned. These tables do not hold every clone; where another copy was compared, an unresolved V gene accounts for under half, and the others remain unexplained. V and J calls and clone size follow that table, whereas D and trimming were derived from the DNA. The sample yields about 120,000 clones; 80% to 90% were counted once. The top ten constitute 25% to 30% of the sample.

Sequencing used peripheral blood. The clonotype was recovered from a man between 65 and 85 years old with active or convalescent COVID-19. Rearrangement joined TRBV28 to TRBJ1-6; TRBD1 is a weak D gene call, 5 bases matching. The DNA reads TGTGCCAGCAGTTCTGGGGCCGGCTATAATTCACCCCTCCACTTT. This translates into CASSSGAGYNSPLHF.